One T cell receptor (beta chain) is described in this entry. The data derive from a study of OX40 agonist ivuxolimab in advanced cancers. Sequencing was performed with immunoSEQ multiplex PCR; in TCRdb, only in-frame clones are kept and a portion is missing. Altogether tens of thousands of clones are present, roughly four fifths being singletons, with the ten largest covering more than 1.5%. The sequences come from CD4+ or CD8+ T cells sorted from blood, collected in a trial of the OX40 agonist ivuxolimab. The sequence derives from an adult with an advanced solid tumor such as melanoma, head and neck, liver or kidney cancer.

The CDR3 sequence is CASTVADRVISEQYF. The CDR3 DNA follows: TGTGCCAGCACCGTCGCTGACAGGGTGATATCAGAGCAGTACTTC. This chain joins TRBV2 and TRBJ2-7; 7 bases align to TRBD1. The CDR3 covers 15 residues. With V trimmed by 7 bases and J by 7 bases, 16 bases remained unmatched. Per germline, CDR1 SNHLY and CDR2 FYNNEI.